These T cell receptor beta chains were read from a single sample in a study of CXCR3-negative and CXCR3-positive naive CD8 T cells. TCRdb re-called the 5' RACE reads and shows each CDR3 protein once, DNA omitted. This repertoire includes about 86,000 distinct CDR3 sequences. Material for sequencing was naive CXCR3+ CD8+ T cells from blood. The source of these receptors is a human donor in good health. Some clones in this sample may be carry-over from other donors' samples. CDR3s include the opening cysteine and the closing phenylalanine or tryptophan.

V gene	J gene	CDR3 protein
TRBV7-9	TRBJ2-3	CASSPKGLEWGHTDTQYF
TRBV29-1	TRBJ2-5	CSVELAGDAQETQYF
TRBV28	TRBJ1-5	CASSLWRLGSGSNQPQHF
TRBV7-6	TRBJ2-7	CASSLGGSDYEQYF
TRBV6-6	TRBJ1-2	CASIPGQGRDSYTF
TRBV20-1	TRBJ2-3	CSAAGGGRGSTDTQYF
TRBV29-1	TRBJ2-3	CSATGGGGPHTQYF
TRBV10-3	TRBJ2-1	CAISGTTSGKFPSYNEQFF
TRBV7-8	TRBJ2-3	CASSLFDSTDTQYF
TRBV27	TRBJ2-2	CASSHLTNTGELFF
TRBV20-1	TRBJ2-3	CSARVFLLSTDTQYF
TRBV12-3/TRBV12-4	TRBJ1-1	CASSLSGVAFF
TRBV28	TRBJ1-5	CASIGNTLTVSNQPQHF
TRBV10-3	TRBJ2-7	CAISPSYEQYF
TRBV19	TRBJ1-1	CASSMKGIAEAFF
TRBV29-1	TRBJ1-1	CSVQDRNTEAFF
TRBV5-1	TRBJ2-2	CASSLESSGSIAGELFF
TRBV29-1	TRBJ2-1	CSVEDKSSSYNEQFF
TRBV28	TRBJ2-1	CASTPGVQGEREQFF
TRBV7-8	TRBJ2-3	CASRLAGGRDTQYF
TRBV7-7	TRBJ2-5	CASSWSTGTGETQYF
TRBV11-2	TRBJ1-2	CASSFRRERGYGYTF
TRBV5-5	TRBJ2-7	CASINQGGALHEQYF
TRBV21-1	TRBJ1-2	CASSKRTGGENGYTF
TRBV28	TRBJ2-7	CASSLRGLNEQYF
TRBV6-1	TRBJ2-3	CASSDNSAGGADTQYF
TRBV29-1	TRBJ2-5	CSVAGNQETQYF
TRBV4-3	TRBJ2-3	CASSHSREDTQYF
TRBV30	TRBJ2-1	CAFSAASNEQFF
TRBV2	TRBJ2-1	CASADRLYNEQFF
TRBV27	TRBJ2-5	CASSFGGQGQETQYF
TRBV28	TRBJ2-1	CASSLSHEQFF
TRBV20-1	TRBJ2-7	CSARDFGRTPYEQYF
TRBV5-1	TRBJ2-7	CASTIAGPTDYEQYF
TRBV11-2	TRBJ2-5	CASSTHITKMTPPGEETQYF
TRBV4-2	TRBJ2-7	CASSQETGEFYEQYF
TRBV20-1	TRBJ2-2	CSAPGLAGGPGGELFF
TRBV7-2	TRBJ2-7	CASSFRDYPHEQYF
TRBV6-2/TRBV6-3	TRBJ2-2	CASSYPGELFF
TRBV12-3/TRBV12-4	TRBJ2-1	CASASLGTVDNEQFF
TRBV12-3/TRBV12-4	TRBJ2-1	CASSSSLGATHEQFF
TRBV4-1	TRBJ1-2	CASSQEPRTGYGYTF
TRBV2	TRBJ2-1	CASSEAPYNEQFF
TRBV7-9	TRBJ1-5	CASSLGYGGNQPQHF
TRBV6-5	TRBJ2-7	CASSPNITPSYEQYF
TRBV7-2	TRBJ2-5	CASSADWETQYF
TRBV30	TRBJ2-2	CAWTSLLLAGGPTGELFF
TRBV20-1	TRBJ2-7	CSASSSGRASEQYF
TRBV7-8	TRBJ2-7	CASSSTEEREGYEQYF
TRBV5-6	TRBJ1-1	CASSELYRENTEAFF
TRBV2	TRBJ2-3	CASRYTDTQYF
TRBV24-1	TRBJ2-1	CATSPGHYNEQFF
TRBV10-2	TRBJ1-1	CATIPGARDEAFF